The 5 T cell receptor beta chains below were found in one sample sequenced in a study of blood T cell repertoires in COVID-19. Some clones are missing from TCRdb's copy, which holds only in-frame ones; the method was immunoSEQ multiplex PCR. This sample has 150,000 to 200,000 clones, with 82% found just once. The sequenced material came from PBMCs or T cells enriched from blood (not recorded which). The source of these receptors is a woman aged 55 to 70 with acute COVID-19.

The chain combines TRBV6-5 with TRBJ1-5; D might be TRBD1 (5 bases). Germline CDR1 and CDR2: MNHEY and SVGAGI. The germline V and J ends were trimmed by 3 bases and 4 bases, with 13 bases remaining between them. CDR3 length equals 15 residues. Here the CDR3 DNA reads TGTGCCAGCAGTTATTATCGACAGTTTAATCAGCCCCAGCATTTT. As protein: CASSYYRQFNQPQHF.

This clone was observed once. The gene calls are TRBV11-2 and TRBJ2-3; tentatively, D is TRBD1 (8 bases). The CDR3 runs to 17 residues. Trimming cost V 4 bases and J 5 bases, with 22 bases left between them. The germline gives CDR1 SGHAT, CDR2 FQNNGV. Here the CDR3 reads CASSSQDREGYLDTQYF. The CDR3 DNA sequence: TGTGCCAGCAGCTCCCAGGACAGGGAGGGGTATTTAGATACGCAGTATTTT. Full variable domain (rest looked up from reference TRBV11-2 and TRBJ2-3): EAGVAQSPRYKIIEKRQSVAFWCNPISGHATLYWYQQILGQGPKLLIQFQNNGVVDDSQLPKDRFSAERLKGVDSTLKIQPAKLEDSAVYLCASSSQDREGYLDTQYFGPGTRLTVL.

V gene TRBV4-3 combines with J gene TRBJ1-2; D is unclear. Trimming took off 5 bases at V and 3 bases at J, with 7 bases between the two ends. Looked up from germline, CDR1 is LGHNA and CDR2 is YSLEER. This CDR3 comprises 12 residues. CDR3 DNA: TGCGCCAGCAGCTCCGGGGACTATGGCTACACCTTC. Its protein is CASSSGDYGYTF.

The chain couples TRBV5-1 to TRBJ2-3, with TRBD2 matching 11 bases. V gave up 0 bases and J gave up 2 bases; unmatched junction bases: 5. The CDR3 is 17 amino acids. CDR1 SGHRS and CDR2 YFSETQ come from the germline V gene. CDR3 sequence: CASSLGVAGGATDTQYF. CDR3 coding DNA: TGCGCCAGCAGCTTGGGGGTAGCGGGGGGGGCCACAGATACGCAGTATTTT. Combining the CDR3 with reference TRBV5-1 and TRBJ2-3 gives the whole variable domain KAGVTQTPRYLIKTRGQQVTLSCSPISGHRSVSWYQQTPGQGLQFLFEYFSETQRNKGNFPGRFSGRQFSNSRSEMNVSTLELGDSALYLCASSLGVAGGATDTQYFGPGTRLTVL.

V gene TRBV2 combines with J gene TRBJ1-2, with no clear D. The germline V and J ends were trimmed by 4 bases and 2 bases, with 11 bases remaining between them. CDR1 SNHLY and CDR2 FYNNEI come from the germline V gene. The CDR3 totals 14 residues. CDR3 DNA: TGTGCCAGCAGTGTAACAGTTCCCAACTATGGCTACACCTTC. Protein product: CASSVTVPNYGYTF.